These 6 T cell receptor beta chains came from one sample sequenced in a study of post-analysis software for immune sequencing data. Study-level findings and limits: Relative to controls, patients had a few TRBV segments at higher frequency, with TRBV5-6, TRBV5-1 and TRBV20-1 among these.

Libraries were made from TCR beta cDNA, and they carried unique molecular identifiers. TCRdb analysed the PCR reads with MiXCR anew, one entry per CDR3 protein. This table has a few hundred thousand distinct CDR3 sequences, roughly 40% appearing once. These receptors' targets are unknown. The sequenced sample consisted of blood. The source is a girl aged 2-15 years with multiple sclerosis.

The chain has TRBV2 and TRBJ1-2, with D maybe TRBD1 (6 bases). This CDR3 has 13 amino acids. V lost 3 bases to trimming and J lost 7 bases, with 12 bases between them. Germline V gene sequence: CDR1 SNHLY, CDR2 FYNNEI. The CDR3 region has the DNA TGTGCCAGCAGTGACACGGGGGGCAGTGGCTACACCTTC. This gives the protein CASSDTGGSGYTF.

In its sample, this clonotype was seen a few times. The V call is TRBV9, the J call TRBJ2-1; D unclear. The CDR3 has 15 amino acids. Per germline, CDR1 SGDLS and CDR2 YYNGEE. V was pared by 0 bases and J by 6 bases, with 13 bases between. CDR3 loop: CASSVGPSGANEQFF. CDR3 in DNA: TGTGCCAGCAGCGTAGGTCCCTCGGGCGCCAATGAGCAGTTCTTC.

This clonotype was counted at least ten times. This rearrangement joins TRBV28 to TRBJ2-1, with D perhaps TRBD2 (5 bases). V lost 4 bases to trimming and J lost 0 bases, with 10 bases between them. CDR1 is MDHEN, CDR2 SYDVKM, per germline. This CDR3 contains 15 residues. The CDR3 protein is CASSSTGSSYNEQFF. The DNA of the CDR3 is TGTGCCAGCAGTTCCACGGGGAGCTCCTACAATGAGCAGTTCTTC.

The rearrangement uses TRBV18 and TRBJ2-4; TRBD1 matches at 8 bases. The J call is doubtful: the DNA matches TRBJ2-7 better. Germline V gene data show CDR1 as KGHSH and CDR2 as LQKENI. The CDR3 has 15 residues. For the CDR3, the DNA is TGTGCCAGCTCACCCCTACCGGCAGGGGGCTTCGAGCAGTACTTC. It codes for CASSPLPAGGFEQYF.

The chain joins TRBV20-1 to TRBJ2-7; 7 nucleotides agree with TRBD2. Germline CDR1 and CDR2: DFQATT and SNEGSKA (reference sequence). The CDR3 contains 16 residues. The ends lost 1 base at V and 2 bases at J; junction bases unmatched: 11. CDR3 protein: CSARGFTSVTAYEQYF. The DNA of the CDR3 is TGCAGTGCTAGAGGGTTCACTAGCGTCACGGCCTACGAGCAGTACTTC.

The chain recombines TRBV9 with TRBJ2-1, with TRBD1 matching over 9 bases. Germline assignment: CDR1 SGDLS and CDR2 YYNGEE. The CDR3 length is 14 residues. Losses at the gene ends were 4 bases for V and 4 bases for J; bases not matched to a gene: 3. The CDR3 bases are TGTGCCAGCAGCCGGACAGGGGTATACAATGAGCAGTTCTTC. Its translation is CASSRTGVYNEQFF.